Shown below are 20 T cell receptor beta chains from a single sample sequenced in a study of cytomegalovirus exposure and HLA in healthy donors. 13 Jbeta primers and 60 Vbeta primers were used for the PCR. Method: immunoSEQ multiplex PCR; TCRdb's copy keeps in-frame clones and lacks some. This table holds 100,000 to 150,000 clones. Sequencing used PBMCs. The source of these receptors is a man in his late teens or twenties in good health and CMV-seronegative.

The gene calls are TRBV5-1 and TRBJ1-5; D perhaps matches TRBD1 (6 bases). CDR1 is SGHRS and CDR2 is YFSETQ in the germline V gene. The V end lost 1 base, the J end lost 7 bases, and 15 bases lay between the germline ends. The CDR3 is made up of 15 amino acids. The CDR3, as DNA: TGCGCCAGCAGCTTGTTGCCAGGGGATGTACAGCCCCAGCATTTT. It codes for CASSLLPGDVQPQHF.

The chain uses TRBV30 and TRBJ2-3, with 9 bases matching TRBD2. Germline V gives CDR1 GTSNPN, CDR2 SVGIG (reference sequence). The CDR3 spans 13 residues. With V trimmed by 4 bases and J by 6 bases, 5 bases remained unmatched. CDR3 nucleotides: TGTGCCTGGAACGGCGGGGGGGCGGATACGCAGTATTTT. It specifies CAWNGGGADTQYF.

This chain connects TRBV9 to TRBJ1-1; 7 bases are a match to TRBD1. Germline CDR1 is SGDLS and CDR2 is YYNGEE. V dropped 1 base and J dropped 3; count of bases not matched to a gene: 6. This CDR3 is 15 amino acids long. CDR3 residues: CASSVLTGTDTEAFF. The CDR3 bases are TGTGCCAGCAGCGTACTGACAGGGACGGACACTGAAGCTTTCTTT. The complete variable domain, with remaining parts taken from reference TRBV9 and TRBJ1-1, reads DSGVTQTPKHLITATGQRVTLRCSPRSGDLSVYWYQQSLDQGLQFLIQYYNGEERAKGNILERFSAQQFPDLHSELNLSSLELGDSALYFCASSVLTGTDTEAFFGQGTRLTVV.

The CDR3 loop reads CAIRGTGNQETQYF. The CDR3 DNA reads as TGTGCCATCAGGGGAACAGGGAACCAAGAGACCCAGTACTTC. This chain links TRBV10-3 with TRBJ2-5, with D possibly TRBD1 on 6 matching bases. This CDR3 has 14 amino acids. V lost 6 bases and J lost 0, with 11 bases in between. Per the germline V gene, CDR1 is ENHRY and CDR2 is SYGVKD.

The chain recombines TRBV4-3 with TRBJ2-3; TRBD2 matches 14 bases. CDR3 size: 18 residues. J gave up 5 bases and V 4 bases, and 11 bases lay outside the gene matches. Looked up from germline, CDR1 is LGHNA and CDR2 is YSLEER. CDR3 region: CASSRGTSGSHRGDTQYF. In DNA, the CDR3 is TGCGCCAGCAGCCGGGGGACTAGCGGGAGCCACCGAGGAGATACGCAGTATTTT.

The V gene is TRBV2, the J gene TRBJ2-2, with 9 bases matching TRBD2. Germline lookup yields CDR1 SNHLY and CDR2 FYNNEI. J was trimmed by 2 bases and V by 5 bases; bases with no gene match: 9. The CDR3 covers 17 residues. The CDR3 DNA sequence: TGTGCCAGCAGTTGGACAGCGGGGGGCATTAACACCGGGGAGCTGTTTTTT. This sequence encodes CASSWTAGGINTGELFF.

This CDR3 is CASSPAPGLSGNTIYF. The CDR3 DNA reads TGCGCCAGCAGTCCGGCGCCGGGACTATCTGGAAACACCATATATTTT. This rearrangement joins TRBV5-1 to TRBJ1-3, with D maybe TRBD1 (5 bases). Germline CDR1 reads SGHRS; CDR2 reads YFSETQ. V lost 5 bases and J 1 base, leaving 16 bases between the germline ends. This CDR3 has 16 residues.

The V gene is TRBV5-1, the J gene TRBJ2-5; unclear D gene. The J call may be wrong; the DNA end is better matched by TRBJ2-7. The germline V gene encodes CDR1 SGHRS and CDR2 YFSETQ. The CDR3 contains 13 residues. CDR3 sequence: CASSSQDSYEQYF. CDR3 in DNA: TGCGCCAGCAGCTCTCAAGACTCCTACGAGCAGTACTTC.

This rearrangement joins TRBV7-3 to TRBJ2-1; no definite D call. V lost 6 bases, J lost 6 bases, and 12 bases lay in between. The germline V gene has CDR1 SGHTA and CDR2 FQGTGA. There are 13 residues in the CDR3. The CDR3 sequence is CASSDQLGNEQFF. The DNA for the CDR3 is TGTGCCAGCAGTGACCAGCTAGGCAATGAGCAGTTCTTC.

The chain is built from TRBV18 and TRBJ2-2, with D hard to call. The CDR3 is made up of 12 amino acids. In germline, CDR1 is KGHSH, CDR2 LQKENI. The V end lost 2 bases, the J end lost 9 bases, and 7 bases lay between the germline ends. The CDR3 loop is CASSPVIRELFF. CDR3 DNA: TGTGCCAGCTCACCAGTAATCCGGGAGCTGTTTTTT.

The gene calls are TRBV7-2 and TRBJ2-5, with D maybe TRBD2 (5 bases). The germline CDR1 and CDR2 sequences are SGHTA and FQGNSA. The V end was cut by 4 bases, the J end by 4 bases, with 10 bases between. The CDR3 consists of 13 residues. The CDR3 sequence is CASSSGWGETQYF. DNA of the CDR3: TGTGCCAGCAGCTCGGGATGGGGAGAGACCCAGTACTTC.

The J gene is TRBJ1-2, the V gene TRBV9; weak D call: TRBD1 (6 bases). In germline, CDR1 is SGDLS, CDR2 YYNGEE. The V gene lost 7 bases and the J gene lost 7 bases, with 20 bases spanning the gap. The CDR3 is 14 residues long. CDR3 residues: CASRPRPGDGGYTF. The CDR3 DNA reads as TGTGCCAGCCGTCCAAGACCAGGGGACGGTGGCTACACCTTC. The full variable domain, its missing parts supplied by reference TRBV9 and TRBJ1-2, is DSGVTQTPKHLITATGQRVTLRCSPRSGDLSVYWYQQSLDQGLQFLIQYYNGEERAKGNILERFSAQQFPDLHSELNLSSLELGDSALYFCASRPRPGDGGYTFGSGTRLTVV.

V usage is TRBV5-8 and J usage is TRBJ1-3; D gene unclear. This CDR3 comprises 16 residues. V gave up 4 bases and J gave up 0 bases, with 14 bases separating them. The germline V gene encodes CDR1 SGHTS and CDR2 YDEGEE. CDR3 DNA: TGTGCCAGCAGCGTCGCTAAGCTCCGCTCTGGAAACACCATATATTTT. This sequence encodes CASSVAKLRSGNTIYF.

The CDR3 sequence is CASTPQSSGRTEAFF. DNA for the CDR3: TGTGCCAGCACCCCACAGAGCTCCGGGAGGACTGAAGCTTTCTTT. The genes are TRBV28 and TRBJ1-1; D not resolved. V was trimmed by 7 bases and J by 5 bases, leaving 20 bases between them. The length of the CDR3 is 15 residues. In germline, CDR1 is MDHEN, CDR2 SYDVKM.

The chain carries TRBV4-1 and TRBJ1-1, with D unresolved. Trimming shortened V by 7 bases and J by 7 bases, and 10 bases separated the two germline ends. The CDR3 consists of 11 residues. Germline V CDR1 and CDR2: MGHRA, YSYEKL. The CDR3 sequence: CASKYFGEAFF. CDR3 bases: TGCGCCAGCAAATACTTCGGTGAAGCTTTCTTT.

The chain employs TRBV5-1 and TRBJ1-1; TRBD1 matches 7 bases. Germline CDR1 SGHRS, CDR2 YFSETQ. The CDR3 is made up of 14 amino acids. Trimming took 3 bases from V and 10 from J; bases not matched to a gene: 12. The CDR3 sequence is CASSWGQPSFGAFF. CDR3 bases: TGCGCCAGCAGCTGGGGACAGCCATCGTTTGGAGCTTTCTTT.

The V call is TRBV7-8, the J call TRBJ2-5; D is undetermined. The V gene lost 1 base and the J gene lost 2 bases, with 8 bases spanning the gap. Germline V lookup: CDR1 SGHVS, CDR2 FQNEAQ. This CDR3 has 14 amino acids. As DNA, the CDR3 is TGTGCCAGCAGCTTAGGTGCGTCTCAAGAGACCCAGTACTTC. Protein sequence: CASSLGASQETQYF. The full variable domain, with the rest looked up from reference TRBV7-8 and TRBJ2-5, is GAGVSQSPRYKVAKRGQDVALRCDPISGHVSLFWYQQALGQGPEFLTYFQNEAQLDKSGLPSDRFFAERPEGSVSTLKIQRTQQEDSAVYLCASSLGASQETQYFGPGTRLLVL.

CDR3 amino acids: CASSLPDRPNTGELFF. CDR3 DNA: TGTGCCAGCAGCTTACCGGACAGACCGAACACCGGGGAGCTGTTTTTT. V usage is TRBV5-6 and J usage is TRBJ2-2; D possibly corresponds to TRBD1 (6 bases). The CDR3 spans 16 residues. V was pared by 2 bases and J by 0 bases, with 11 bases between. The germline V gene has CDR1 SGHDT and CDR2 YYEEEE. Full variable domain (remainder filled in from reference TRBV5-6 and TRBJ2-2): DAGVTQSPTHLIKTRGQQVTLRCSPKSGHDTVSWYQQALGQGPQFIFQYYEEEERQRGNFPDRFSGHQFPNYSSELNVNALLLGDSALYLCASSLPDRPNTGELFFGEGSRLTVL.

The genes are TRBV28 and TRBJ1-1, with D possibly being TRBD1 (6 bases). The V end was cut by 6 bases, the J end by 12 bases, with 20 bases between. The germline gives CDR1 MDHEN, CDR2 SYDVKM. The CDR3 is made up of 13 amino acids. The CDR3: CASRTVLGALTFF. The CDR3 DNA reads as TGTGCCAGCAGAACCGTTTTGGGGGCCTTGACTTTCTTT.

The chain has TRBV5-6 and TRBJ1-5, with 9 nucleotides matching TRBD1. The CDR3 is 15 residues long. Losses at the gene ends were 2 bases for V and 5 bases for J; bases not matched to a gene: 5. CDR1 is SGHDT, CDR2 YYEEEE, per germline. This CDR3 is CASSLGTGFYQPQHF. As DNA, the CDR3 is TGTGCCAGCAGCTTAGGGACAGGGTTTTATCAGCCCCAGCATTTT.